This T cell receptor beta chain derives from a study of shared clonotypes between healthy human individuals. Only in-frame clones appear in the TCRdb table, and some are missing; sequencing was by immunoSEQ multiplex PCR. The table includes about 750,000 clones, 85% to 95% detected once. In the naive CD8 group, cells lacked CD45RO and were positively selected for CCR7, so terminally differentiated effector memory CD45RA+ cells were left out. The V and J ends lost 5 bases and 9 bases, in that order; junction bases with no gene match: 15. This CDR3 has 17 residues. Per the germline V gene, CDR1 is SGHNT and CDR2 is YENEEA.

This chain links TRBV11-3 with TRBJ2-1, with 11 bases aligning to TRBD1. Sequencing was done on a sample of naive CD8+ T cells sorted from blood. This TCR was recovered from a man between 25 and 39 years old in good health. For the CDR3, the DNA is TGTGCCAGCAGCACCTGGACAGGGGGCCGGCCAGAAGGTGAGCAGTTCTTC. This encodes CASSTWTGGRPEGEQFF. The complete variable domain, with remaining parts taken from reference TRBV11-3 and TRBJ2-1, reads EAGVVQSPRYKIIEKKQPVAFWCNPISGHNTLYWYLQNLGQGPELLIRYENEEAVDDSQLPKDRFSAERLKGVDSTLKIQPAELGDSAVYLCASSTWTGGRPEGEQFFGPGTRLTVL.